These T cell receptor beta chains were read from a single sample in a study of shared clonotypes between healthy human individuals. Sequencing was performed with immunoSEQ multiplex PCR; in TCRdb, only in-frame clones are kept and a portion is missing. The table shows roughly 2.2 million clones, with 80% to 95% occurring only once. Sequenced input: naive CD4+ T cells from PBMCs. Receptor source: a man aged 18 to 30 in good health. Some clones in this sample may be carry-over from other donors' samples. Each CDR3 is given with its conserved first and last residue. A D gene is named only where the DNA matches it firmly. Clone size, where shown, is once, few, many, or a class for clones that have expanded.

clone_size j_call d_call v_call cdr3_nt cdr3_aa
NA TRBJ2-7 TRBD2 TRBV5-1 TGCGCCAGCACCAATTCAGCGGGAGGGCACTACGAGCAGTACTTC CASTNSAGGHYEQYF
NA TRBJ2-1 TRBD2 TRBV28 TGTGCCAGCAGTTCCCCCCCTAGCGGCGCGTACAATGAGCAGTTCTTC CASSSPPSGAYNEQFF
NA TRBJ1-3 NA TRBV5-1 TGCGCCAGCAGCTTTGATGCCAGCTCTGGAAACACCATATATTTT CASSFDASSGNTIYF
NA TRBJ1-2 NA TRBV28 TGTGCCAGCAGACCCGGGCCTTCGACGGGCTACACCTTC CASRPGPSTGYTF
NA TRBJ2-5 TRBD1 TRBV28 TGTGCCAGCAAAGCCGGACAGGGCGGCGAGACCCAGTACTTC CASKAGQGGETQYF
NA TRBJ2-1 NA TRBV9 TGTGCCAGCAGCGCCCTAGTACCCTCCTACAATGAGCAGTTCTTC CASSALVPSYNEQFF
NA TRBJ1-3 TRBD1 TRBV5-1 TGCGCCAGCAGCCCTCGGACAGGCGGCTCTGGAAACACCATATATTTT CASSPRTGGSGNTIYF
NA TRBJ2-1 NA TRBV15 TGTGCCACCAGCCTTACTAGGGGATACAATGAGCAGTTCTTC CATSLTRGYNEQFF
NA TRBJ2-1 NA TRBV18 TGTGCCAGCTCACCACAACGGGTCTTTGAGCAGTTCTTC CASSPQRVFEQFF
NA TRBJ2-5 NA TRBV2 TGTGCCAGCAGTGGACAGGTCTCCCAGTACTTC CASSGQVSQYF
NA TRBJ1-2 NA TRBV30 TGTGCCTGGACTTCCTTCCGGGGGAGCGGTAATGGCTACACCTTC CAWTSFRGSGNGYTF
NA TRBJ2-7 NA TRBV5-1 TGCGCCAGCAGCTTGGGGGCAGGAGGTAACGAGCAGTACTTC CASSLGAGGNEQYF
once TRBJ2-7 TRBD2 TRBV27 TGTGCCAGCAGTTTTAGCGGGAGACACGAGCAGTACTTC CASSFSGRHEQYF
NA TRBJ2-1 NA TRBV28 TGTGCCAGCAGTTCATTTGGCTCGCGGAACTACAATGAGCAGTTCTTC CASSSFGSRNYNEQFF
once TRBJ1-3 NA TRBV9 TGTGCCAGCAGCGCCCGTAGTGTTTTTGTAGCCTCTAGAGGAGTCGCTGGAAACACCATATATTTT CASSARSVFVASRGVAGNTIYF
NA TRBJ1-4 NA TRBV9 TGTGCCAGCAGCGTAGGCAGGGGCGCGGAAAAACTGTTTTTT CASSVGRGAEKLFF
NA TRBJ2-2 NA TRBV9 TGTGCCAGCAGCCCCCGTAGGGGACTGAACACCGGGGAGCTGTTTTTT CASSPRRGLNTGELFF
NA TRBJ2-7 NA TRBV15 TGTGCCACCAGCAGAGATCGACTTCCCCCCTACGAGCAGTACTTC CATSRDRLPPYEQYF
NA TRBJ2-2 NA TRBV30 TGTGCCTGGAGCGCCCGGCGGCTTAGTGTGGAGCTGTTTTTT CAWSARRLSVELFF
NA TRBJ1-1 NA TRBV29-1 TGCAGCGTTGAAGTTTGGGAGGGCACTGAAGCTTTCTTT CSVEVWEGTEAFF
NA TRBJ2-3 TRBD2 TRBV18 TGTGCCAGCTCACCAAGACTAGCGGGAGGATCAGATACGCAGTATTTT CASSPRLAGGSDTQYF
NA TRBJ1-1 NA TRBV29-1 TGCAGCGTCGCTCCCGAGCGGATGAACACTGAAGCTTTCTTT CSVAPERMNTEAFF
NA TRBJ2-7 NA TRBV2 TGTGCCAGCAGACCAGGGACAACGCCCTACGAGCAGTACTTC CASRPGTTPYEQYF
NA TRBJ2-7 NA TRBV29-1 TGCAGCGTCGGGGGGCTCTACGAGCAGTACTTC CSVGGLYEQYF
NA TRBJ2-1 NA TRBV7-3 TGTGCCAGCAGCTTAATGGGGTCTGGTGAGCAGTTCTTC CASSLMGSGEQFF
NA TRBJ2-5 NA TRBV7-8 TGTGCCAGCAGCTTAGTCAGGGGAGGTGGAGAGACCCAGTACTTC CASSLVRGGGETQYF
NA TRBJ2-7 NA TRBV28 TGTGCCAGCAGCCTTCTCACAGGTTACGAGCAGTACTTC CASSLLTGYEQYF
few TRBJ1-2 NA TRBV5-1 TGCGCCAGCAGCTTGCGGACAGCCTATGGCTACACCTTC CASSLRTAYGYTF
NA TRBJ1-2 NA TRBV6-6 TGTGCCAGCAGTTACTCGAGGGGAGACCCTAACTATGGCTACACCTTC CASSYSRGDPNYGYTF
NA TRBJ2-5 NA TRBV5-1 TGCGCCAGCAGTTACAGGGTCGGAGAGACCCAGTACTTC CASSYRVGETQYF
once TRBJ1-1 NA TRBV18 TGTGCCAGCTCACCCCTCCAGGGAGGGTGGACTGAAGCTTTCTTT CASSPLQGGWTEAFF
few TRBJ1-1 NA TRBV28 TGTGCCAGCAGGGGCGGCGGGGGGAACACTGAAGCTTTCTTT CASRGGGGNTEAFF
NA TRBJ2-7 TRBD1 TRBV2 TGTGCCAGCAGTGTGGACAGGGGGTACGAGCAGTACTTC CASSVDRGYEQYF
NA TRBJ2-7 NA TRBV19 TGTGCCAGTAGTAGAACGACAAGTCCAACTGCCTACGAGCAGTACTTC CASSRTTSPTAYEQYF
NA TRBJ2-7 TRBD2 TRBV10-1 TGCGCCAGCAGTGAGAACAGCGGGAGACTCTACGAGCAGTACTTC CASSENSGRLYEQYF
NA TRBJ2-7 TRBD2 TRBV2 TGTGCCAGCAGTGAATCGGGGGCTCTAGCGGGAGGAAACGAGCAGTACTTC CASSESGALAGGNEQYF
NA TRBJ1-2 NA TRBV28 TGTGCCGTTGGCCGGGGGGCGTACTATGGCTACACCTTC CAVGRGAYYGYTF
NA TRBJ2-6 TRBD1 TRBV2 TGTGCCAGCTCCGATGGACAGGGGGGCTCTGGGGCCAACGTCCTGACTTTC CASSDGQGGSGANVLTF
NA TRBJ2-3 NA TRBV20-1 TGCAGTGCCGTGTCCACAGATACGCAGTATTTT CSAVSTDTQYF
NA TRBJ2-7 NA TRBV27 TGTGCCAGCAGTGTCCGCCCAGGATTCTACGAGCAGTACTTC CASSVRPGFYEQYF
NA TRBJ2-7 TRBD2 TRBV5-1 TGCGCCAGCAGCTTAACGGCTAGCGGCTACGAGCAGTACTTC CASSLTASGYEQYF
NA TRBJ1-4 NA TRBV6-1 TGTGCCAGCAGTGAAATAGGAGCGGCTAATGAAAAACTGTTTTTT CASSEIGAANEKLFF
NA TRBJ2-3 NA TRBV5-6 TGTGCCAGCAGCCTACAGGGATCAGATACGCAGTATTTT CASSLQGSDTQYF
NA TRBJ1-1 TRBD1 TRBV6-1 TGTGCCAGCAGTGTTGGCTTCGGGGCCGGGACAGGGGGCGAAGCTTTCTTT CASSVGFGAGTGGEAFF
NA TRBJ2-7 TRBD1 TRBV5-1 TGCGCCAGCAGGCCGGGACAGGGGCACTACGAGCAGTACTTC CASRPGQGHYEQYF
NA TRBJ2-4 NA TRBV18 TGTGCCAGCTCACCGAGCTGGGCCAAAAACATTCAGTACTTC CASSPSWAKNIQYF
NA TRBJ2-6 NA TRBV9 TGTGCCAGCAGCGTAGAGGGGTCGAGCTCTGGGGCCAACGTCCTGACTTTC CASSVEGSSSGANVLTF
NA TRBJ1-5 NA TRBV6-4 TGTGCCAGCAGTGAAAGTCAGAATCAGCCCCAGCATTTT CASSESQNQPQHF
NA TRBJ2-4 TRBD2 TRBV7-9 TGTGCCAGCAGCCCTTTGGGGGGGGTGCGGGACATTCAGTACTTC CASSPLGGVRDIQYF
NA TRBJ1-2 NA TRBV5-4 TGTGCCAGCAGCCCCGGGGGGGGGTCCTATAGGGGCTACACCTTC CASSPGGGSYRGYTF
NA TRBJ2-7 NA TRBV5-5 TGTGCCAGCAGCTTGTCCCGACAGATATACGAGCAGTACTTC CASSLSRQIYEQYF